The clone carrying this T cell receptor (beta chain) has a single count. The sample is drawn from a study of CD8 T cells in Susac syndrome. Overall study: At the time their blood was drawn, patients with Susac syndrome were either therapy-naive, on corticosteroids (with some of them also receiving intravenous immunoglobulin), or on intravenous immunoglobulin alone.

Random hexamers were used to reverse transcribe 0.5 to 1 ug of RNA. Multiplex immunoSEQ PCR targeted 54 Vbeta and 13 Jbeta TCR beta segments. TCRdb reprocessed the immunoSEQ multiplex PCR reads with MiXCR, giving one entry per CDR3 protein. Here the sample spans 110,000 to 150,000 distinct CDR3 sequences, 90% to 97% being singletons. CDR1 is DFQATT, CDR2 SNEGSKA, per germline (reference sequence). V lost 6 bases, J lost 5 bases, and 22 bases lay in between. The CDR3 has 15 residues. The sequence derives from a human donor with Susac syndrome. The chain uses TRBV20-1 and TRBJ2-5; the D gene could be TRBD1 or TRBD2 (6 bases each). The specimen sequenced was CD4+ T cells from PBMCs. For the CDR3, the DNA is TGCAGTGCCCGCCGTGGTGGGGGGCGGATGGAGACCCAGTACTTC. The encoded protein is CSARRGGGRMETQYF.